The next 14 T cell receptor beta chains were all read from a single sample in a study of shared clonotypes between healthy human individuals. Sequencing was performed with immunoSEQ multiplex PCR; in TCRdb, only in-frame clones are kept and a portion is missing. Here the sample spans around 2.3 million clones, almost 96% being singletons. Material for sequencing was naive CD4+ T cells sorted from blood. Subset of the sample: CD45RA+ positively selected. All receptors come from a man between 18 and 35 years old in good health.

The genes are TRBV7-9 and TRBJ1-1; D is undetermined. The CDR3 extends over 16 amino acids. V lost 5 bases, J lost 1 base, and 17 bases lay in between. Germline CDR1 SEHNR, CDR2 FQNEAQ (reference sequence). The CDR3 DNA reads TGTGCCAGCAGCCCCCCTCCCCCCAGATCGAACACTGAAGCTTTCTTT. This gives the protein CASSPPPPRSNTEAFF.

This chain uses TRBV18 with TRBJ2-2, with D perhaps matching TRBD1 (5 bases). The germline V and J ends were trimmed by 5 bases and 5 bases, with 15 bases remaining between them. The CDR3 totals 15 residues. Germline V CDR1 and CDR2: KGHSH, LQKENI. The CDR3 coding sequence is TGTGCCAGCTCATTCTCCGGCCAGGGAACCGGGGAGCTGTTTTTT. It translates to CASSFSGQGTGELFF.

The chain recombines TRBV7-9 with TRBJ2-1; TRBD1 aligns across 7 bases. This CDR3 is built from 15 residues. Germline V gene sequence: CDR1 SEHNR, CDR2 FQNEAQ (reference sequence). Trimming took 4 bases from V and 4 from J; bases not matched to a gene: 7. CDR3 DNA sequence: TGTGCCAGCAGCTCCCCATGGACAGGTTACAATGAGCAGTTCTTC. Residues: CASSSPWTGYNEQFF.

The sample holds one count of this clone. The chain uses TRBV6-1 and TRBJ2-7; the match to TRBD2 covers 7 bases. V lost 6 bases, J lost 0 bases, and 8 bases stayed unmatched. The CDR3 contains 15 residues. The germline CDR1 and CDR2 sequences are MNHNS and SASEGT. CDR3 sequence reads: CASRGWGGSSYEQYF. CDR3 in DNA: TGTGCCAGCAGGGGCTGGGGGGGGAGCTCCTACGAGCAGTACTTC.

The chain has TRBV5-4 and TRBJ2-3; no definite D call. The CDR3 runs to 16 residues. Germline-derived CDR1 and CDR2 are SGHNT and YYREEE (reference sequence). Trimming stripped 0 bases from V and 0 bases from J, with 11 bases between. The CDR3 coding sequence is TGTGCCAGCAGCTTGGCGGCCGCCGTCAGCACAGATACGCAGTATTTT. It encodes CASSLAAAVSTDTQYF.

The chain has TRBV19 and TRBJ2-2; 7 positions agree with TRBD2. Germline lookup yields CDR1 LNHDA and CDR2 SQIVND (reference sequence). The CDR3 covers 16 residues. V lost 5 bases to trimming and J lost 4 bases; unmatched junction nucleotides: 10. The CDR3 DNA reads as TGTGCCAGTAGTGAGGCGGCTAGCGGAACCACCGGGGAGCTGTTTTTT. Translated, it gives CASSEAASGTTGELFF.

This chain links TRBV7-8 with TRBJ2-3, with D possibly matching TRBD2 (6 bases). The CDR3 runs 14 residues. Germline-derived CDR1 and CDR2 are SGHVS and FQNEAQ. V lost 6 bases, J lost 4 bases, and 14 bases lay in between. CDR3: CASSSGTVADTQYF. The CDR3 nucleotides read TGTGCCAGCAGTTCGGGGACTGTAGCAGATACGCAGTATTTT.

The rearrangement joins TRBV4-3 to TRBJ2-3; no firm D call. The CDR3 sequence is 15 residues long. Trimming took 1 base from V and 5 from J, leaving 13 bases between them. Germline V CDR1 and CDR2: LGHNA, YSLEER. CDR3 sequence (DNA): TGCGCCAGCAGCCAAGTCCAATCGGCCCTAGATACGCAGTATTTT. Amino acid sequence: CASSQVQSALDTQYF.

The rearrangement links TRBV5-1 to TRBJ2-3; TRBD2 agrees at 12 bases. Germline V gene lookup returns CDR1 SGHRS and CDR2 YFSETQ. CDR3 length: 15 residues. The J segment lost 1 base and the V segment lost 7 bases, leaving 4 bases of the junction unmatched. Here the CDR3 DNA reads TGCGCCAGCCAGACTAGCGGGGGCGGCACAGATACGCAGTATTTT. Translated: CASQTSGGGTDTQYF.

This chain links TRBV12-5 with TRBJ1-2; the D is unclear. CDR1 and CDR2 from the germline V gene are LGHNT and FRNRAP. The CDR3 is 12 amino acids. V was shortened by 3 bases and J by 5 bases, with 7 bases between the two germline ends. The CDR3 DNA reads as TGTGCTAGTGGTTTCGCTGGTTATGGCTACACCTTC. It yields the protein CASGFAGYGYTF.

This rearrangement joins TRBV4-2 to TRBJ2-1; no clear D. Germline loops: CDR1 LGHNA, CDR2 YNFKEQ. With 0 bases removed from V and 4 bases from J, the gap between germline ends came to 10 bases. This CDR3 has 15 residues. The chain's CDR3 is CASSQEPTEYNEQFF. CDR3 bases: TGTGCCAGCAGCCAAGAACCGACTGAGTACAATGAGCAGTTCTTC.

The chain uses TRBV2 and TRBJ1-2; the match to TRBD1 covers 7 bases. The germline V gene has CDR1 SNHLY and CDR2 FYNNEI. This CDR3 region has 13 residues. V was pared by 3 bases and J by 8 bases, with 6 bases of the junction left unmatched. CDR3 sequence (DNA): TGTGCCAGCAGTGACAGGGGGGCGGGAGGCTACACCTTC. Translation gives CASSDRGAGGYTF.

With regard to this clone: Other DNA sequences in this sample translate to the same CDR3. V usage is TRBV5-1 and J usage is TRBJ2-5, with D possibly TRBD2 on 5 matching bases. V shed 0 bases and J shed 1 base, with 10 bases lying between them. CDR1 and CDR2 from the germline V gene are SGHRS and YFSETQ. The CDR3 has 15 amino acids. The CDR3 sequence: CASSLGRGPQETQYF. DNA of the CDR3: TGCGCCAGCAGCTTGGGTCGGGGTCCCCAAGAGACCCAGTACTTC.

The chain uses TRBV19 and TRBJ1-1; tentative D call: TRBD1 (5 bases). Trimming left V 7 bases short and J 1 base short, with 10 bases between. In germline, CDR1 is LNHDA, CDR2 SQIVND (reference sequence). The length of the CDR3 is 13 residues. The CDR3 reads CASTRGGNTEAFF. In DNA form, the CDR3 reads TGTGCCAGTACAAGGGGCGGGAACACTGAAGCTTTCTTT.